This T cell receptor (beta chain) was identified in a study of shared clonotypes between healthy human individuals. As for the study in general: CD4 naive and CD4 memory each took three plates per donor, while CD8 naive took two and CD8 memory one. General study points: Lower generation probabilities were found for non-shared clonotypes than for those shared by all four donors. Depth was large, yet rarefaction showed that sorted-subset sequencing was incomplete.

The CDR3 extends over 18 amino acids. Germline loops: CDR1 MNHNS, CDR2 SASEGT. Unmatched junction bases numbered 5, after V lost 4 bases and J lost 2 bases. Naivety among CD8 cells was defined by CD45RO negativity and positive CCR7 selection, thereby excluding terminally differentiated effector memory CD45RA+ cells. Genomic DNA (from each subset) was split evenly across several immunoSEQ plates. Some clones are missing from TCRdb's copy, which holds only in-frame ones; the method was immunoSEQ multiplex PCR. The table records around 2,000,000 clones, 85% to 95% of them present only once. With regard to this clone: Its antigen is currently unknown.

The material sequenced was naive CD8+ T cells sorted from blood. This TCR derives from a man between 18 and 29 years old in good health. The chain combines TRBV6-1 with TRBJ2-6; TRBD2 aligns across 13 bases. In DNA form, the CDR3 reads TGTGCCAGCAGTGTCCAACTAGCGGGGGGGCCTGGGGCCAACGTCCTGACTTTC. Translation: CASSVQLAGGPGANVLTF.